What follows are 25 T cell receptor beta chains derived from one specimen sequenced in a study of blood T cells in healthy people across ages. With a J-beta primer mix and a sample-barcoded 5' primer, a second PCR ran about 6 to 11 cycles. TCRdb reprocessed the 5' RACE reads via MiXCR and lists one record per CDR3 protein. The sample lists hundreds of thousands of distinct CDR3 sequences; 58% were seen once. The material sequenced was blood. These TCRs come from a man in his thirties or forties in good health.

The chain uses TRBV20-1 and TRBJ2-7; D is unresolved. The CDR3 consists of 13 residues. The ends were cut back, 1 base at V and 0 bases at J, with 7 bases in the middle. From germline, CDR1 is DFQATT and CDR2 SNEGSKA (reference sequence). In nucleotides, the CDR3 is TGCAGTGCTAGAGGGGAAGCCTCCTACGAGCAGTACTTC. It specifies CSARGEASYEQYF.

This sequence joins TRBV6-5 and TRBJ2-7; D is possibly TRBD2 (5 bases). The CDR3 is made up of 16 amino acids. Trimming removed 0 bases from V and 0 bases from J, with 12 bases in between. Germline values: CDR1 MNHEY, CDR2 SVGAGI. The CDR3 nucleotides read TGTGCCAGCAGTTACTCAGTCGGAGGCAACTCCTACGAGCAGTACTTC. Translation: CASSYSVGGNSYEQYF.

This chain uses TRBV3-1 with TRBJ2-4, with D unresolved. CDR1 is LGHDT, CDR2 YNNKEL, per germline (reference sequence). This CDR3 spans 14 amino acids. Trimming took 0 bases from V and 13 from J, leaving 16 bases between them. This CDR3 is CASSQDSIHNEQYF. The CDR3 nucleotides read TGTGCCAGCAGCCAAGACAGTATTCACAATGAGCAGTACTTC.

CDR3 region: CSAPRQGFSYEQYF. In nucleotides, the CDR3 is TGCAGTGCTCCTCGACAGGGATTTTCCTACGAGCAGTACTTC. V and J are TRBV20-1 and TRBJ2-5; 7 positions agree with TRBD1. With the DNA end fitting TRBJ2-7 better, the J assignment may be wrong. The CDR3 length is 14 residues. Germline loops: CDR1 DFQATT, CDR2 SNEGSKA (reference sequence).

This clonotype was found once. The CDR3 is CASSTPASGRVSYNEQYF. For the CDR3, the DNA is TGTGCCAGCAGCACTCCTGCTAGCGGGAGGGTCTCCTACAATGAGCAGTACTTC. The chain carries TRBV7-2 and TRBJ2-1; the match to TRBD2 covers 12 bases. Gene TRBJ2-7 matches the end of the DNA better, so the J call may be wrong. This CDR3 comprises 18 residues. Germline V gives CDR1 SGHTA, CDR2 FQGNSA.

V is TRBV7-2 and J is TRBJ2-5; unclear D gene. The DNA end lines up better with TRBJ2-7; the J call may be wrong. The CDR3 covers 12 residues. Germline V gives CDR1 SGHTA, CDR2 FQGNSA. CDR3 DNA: TGTGCCAGGAGGTCAGCCTTCTACGAGCAGTACTTC. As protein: CARRSAFYEQYF.

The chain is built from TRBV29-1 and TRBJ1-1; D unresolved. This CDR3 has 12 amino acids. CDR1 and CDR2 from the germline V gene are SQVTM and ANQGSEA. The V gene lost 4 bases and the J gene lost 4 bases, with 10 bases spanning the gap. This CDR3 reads CSVGYMGTEAFF. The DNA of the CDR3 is TGCAGCGTTGGATATATGGGCACTGAAGCTTTCTTT.

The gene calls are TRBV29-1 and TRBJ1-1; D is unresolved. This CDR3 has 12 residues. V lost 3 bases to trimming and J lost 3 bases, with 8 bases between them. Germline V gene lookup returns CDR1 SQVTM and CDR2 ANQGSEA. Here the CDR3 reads CSVETNYTEAFF. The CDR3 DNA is TGCAGCGTTGAGACAAATTACACTGAAGCTTTCTTT.

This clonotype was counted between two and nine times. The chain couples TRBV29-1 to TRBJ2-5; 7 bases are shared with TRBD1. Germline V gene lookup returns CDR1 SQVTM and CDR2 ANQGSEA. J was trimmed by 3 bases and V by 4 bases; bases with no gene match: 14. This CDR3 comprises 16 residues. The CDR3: CSVGAPRQGLEETQYF. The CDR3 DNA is TGCAGCGTTGGGGCACCGAGACAGGGATTAGAAGAGACCCAGTACTTC.

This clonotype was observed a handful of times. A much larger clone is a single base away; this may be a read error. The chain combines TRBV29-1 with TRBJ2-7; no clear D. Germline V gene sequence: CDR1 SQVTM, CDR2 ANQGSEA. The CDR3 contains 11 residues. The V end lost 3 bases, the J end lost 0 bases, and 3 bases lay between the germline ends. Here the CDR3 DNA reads TGCAGCGTTGAGACCTCCTACGAGCAGTACTTC. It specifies CSVETSYEQYF.

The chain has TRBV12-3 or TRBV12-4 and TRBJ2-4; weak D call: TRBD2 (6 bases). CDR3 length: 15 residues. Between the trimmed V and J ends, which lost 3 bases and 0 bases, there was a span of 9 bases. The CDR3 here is CASSFVGRAKNIQYF. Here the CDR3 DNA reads TGTGCCAGCAGTTTTGTCGGGAGAGCCAAAAACATTCAGTACTTC.

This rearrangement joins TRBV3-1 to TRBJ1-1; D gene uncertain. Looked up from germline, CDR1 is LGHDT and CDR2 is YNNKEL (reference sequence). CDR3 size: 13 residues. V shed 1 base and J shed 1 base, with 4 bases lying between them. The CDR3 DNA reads TGTGCCAGCAGCCAAGTGGGGAACACTGAAGCTTTCTTT. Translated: CASSQVGNTEAFF.

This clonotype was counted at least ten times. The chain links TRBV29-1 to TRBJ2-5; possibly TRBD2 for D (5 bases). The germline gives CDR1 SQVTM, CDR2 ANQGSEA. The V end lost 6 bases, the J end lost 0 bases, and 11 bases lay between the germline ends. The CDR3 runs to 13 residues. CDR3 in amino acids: CSVLGVYQETQYF. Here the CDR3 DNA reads TGCAGCGTACTGGGAGTGTACCAAGAGACCCAGTACTTC.

The CDR3 loop reads CASSYSKSSRSGTRGETQYF. In DNA, the CDR3 is TGTGCCAGCAGTTACTCGAAATCTTCAAGGTCCGGGACCCGTGGGGAGACCCAGTACTTC. The chain couples TRBV6-5 to TRBJ2-5; either TRBD1 or TRBD2 may supply D (5 bases each). CDR3 length: 20 residues. Trimming removed 0 bases at V and 5 bases at J, with 28 bases between. Germline V gene sequence: CDR1 MNHEY, CDR2 SVGAGI.

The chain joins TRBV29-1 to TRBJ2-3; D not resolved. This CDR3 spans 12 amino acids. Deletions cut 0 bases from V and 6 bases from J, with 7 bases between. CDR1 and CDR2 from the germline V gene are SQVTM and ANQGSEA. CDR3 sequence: CSVEDRSDTQYF. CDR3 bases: TGCAGCGTTGAAGATCGGTCGGATACGCAGTATTTT.

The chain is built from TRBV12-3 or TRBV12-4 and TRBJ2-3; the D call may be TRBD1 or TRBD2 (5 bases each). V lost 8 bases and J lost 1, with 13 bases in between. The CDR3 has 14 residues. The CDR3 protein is CASGRGTGTDTQYF. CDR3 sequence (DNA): TGTGCCAGCGGCCGGGGCACGGGCACAGATACGCAGTATTTT.

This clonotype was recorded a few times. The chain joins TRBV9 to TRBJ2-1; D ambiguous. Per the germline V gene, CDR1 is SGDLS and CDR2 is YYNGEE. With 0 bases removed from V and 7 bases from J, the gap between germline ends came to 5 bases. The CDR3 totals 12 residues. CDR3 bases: TGTGCCAGCAGCGTAGGGAGTAATGAGCAGTTCTTC. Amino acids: CASSVGSNEQFF.

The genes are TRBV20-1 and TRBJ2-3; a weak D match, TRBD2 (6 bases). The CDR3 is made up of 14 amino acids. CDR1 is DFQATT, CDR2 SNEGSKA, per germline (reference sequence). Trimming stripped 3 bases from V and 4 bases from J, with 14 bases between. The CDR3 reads CSAREGYEADTQYF. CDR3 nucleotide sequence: TGCAGTGCTAGGGAGGGGTATGAGGCAGATACGCAGTATTTT.

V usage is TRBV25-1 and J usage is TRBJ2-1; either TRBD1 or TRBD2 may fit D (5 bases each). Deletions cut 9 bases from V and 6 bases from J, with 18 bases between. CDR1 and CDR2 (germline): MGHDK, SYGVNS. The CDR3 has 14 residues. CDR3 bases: TGTGCCAGTGGAAAGCCGGGACGCCTCAATGAGCAGTTCTTC. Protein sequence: CASGKPGRLNEQFF.

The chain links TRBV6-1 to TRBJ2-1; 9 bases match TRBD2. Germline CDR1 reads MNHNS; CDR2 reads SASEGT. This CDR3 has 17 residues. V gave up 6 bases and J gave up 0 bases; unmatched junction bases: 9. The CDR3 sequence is CASSDLAGSSSYNEQFF. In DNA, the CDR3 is TGTGCCAGCAGCGACCTAGCGGGATCGAGCTCCTACAATGAGCAGTTCTTC.

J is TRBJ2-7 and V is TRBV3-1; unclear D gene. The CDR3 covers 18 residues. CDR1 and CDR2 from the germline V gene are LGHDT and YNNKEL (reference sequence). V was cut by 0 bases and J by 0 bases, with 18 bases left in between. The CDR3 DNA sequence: TGTGCCAGCAGCCAAGATCTTTTCCTTAGGATAAGCTCCTACGAGCAGTACTTC. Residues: CASSQDLFLRISSYEQYF.

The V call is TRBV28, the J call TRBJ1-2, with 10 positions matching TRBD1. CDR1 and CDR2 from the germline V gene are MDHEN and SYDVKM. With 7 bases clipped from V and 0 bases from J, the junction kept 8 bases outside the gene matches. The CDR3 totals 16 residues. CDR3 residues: CASTHGTGVSNYGYTF. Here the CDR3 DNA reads TGTGCCAGCACGCACGGGACAGGGGTTTCTAACTATGGCTACACCTTC.

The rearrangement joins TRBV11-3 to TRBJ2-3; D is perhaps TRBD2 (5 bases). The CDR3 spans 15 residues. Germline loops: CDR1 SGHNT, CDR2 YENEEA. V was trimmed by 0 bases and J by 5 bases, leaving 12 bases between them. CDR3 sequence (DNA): TGTGCCAGCAGCTTAGATGGGCTAGCTGGAGATACGCAGTATTTT. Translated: CASSLDGLAGDTQYF.

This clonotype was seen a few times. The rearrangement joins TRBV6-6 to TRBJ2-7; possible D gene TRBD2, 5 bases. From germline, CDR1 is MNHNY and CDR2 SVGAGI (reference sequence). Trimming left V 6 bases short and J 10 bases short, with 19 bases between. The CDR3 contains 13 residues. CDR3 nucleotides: TGTGCCAGCAGGCCAGCTTCGGGGTGGGGACAGTACTTC. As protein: CASRPASGWGQYF.

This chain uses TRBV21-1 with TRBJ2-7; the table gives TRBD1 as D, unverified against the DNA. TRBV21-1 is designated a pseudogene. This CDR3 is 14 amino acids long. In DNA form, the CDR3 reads TGTGCCAGCCGTAGGACAGGGCGCTCCTACGAGCAGTACTTC. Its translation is CASRRTGRSYEQYF.